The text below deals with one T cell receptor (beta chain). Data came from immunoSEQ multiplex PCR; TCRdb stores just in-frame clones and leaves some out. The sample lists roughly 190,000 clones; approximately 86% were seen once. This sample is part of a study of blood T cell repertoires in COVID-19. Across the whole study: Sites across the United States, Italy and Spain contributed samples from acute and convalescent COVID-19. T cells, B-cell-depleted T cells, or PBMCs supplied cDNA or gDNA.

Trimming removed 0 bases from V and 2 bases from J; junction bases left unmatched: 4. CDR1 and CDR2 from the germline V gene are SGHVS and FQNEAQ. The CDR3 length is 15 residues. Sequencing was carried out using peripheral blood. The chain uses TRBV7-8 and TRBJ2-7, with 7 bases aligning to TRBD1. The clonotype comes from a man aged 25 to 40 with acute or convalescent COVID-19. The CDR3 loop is CASSLAGQGAYEQYF. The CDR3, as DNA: TGTGCCAGCAGCTTAGCGGGCCAGGGGGCCTACGAGCAGTACTTC.